This TCR beta chain was retrieved from a study of T cell repertoires in cytomegalovirus infection. Only a few counts were recorded for this clonotype. Germline lookup yields CDR1 MNHEY and CDR2 SMNVEV (reference sequence). There are 15 residues in the CDR3. V lost 5 bases to trimming and J lost 7 bases, with 15 bases between them. TCRdb used MiXCR to reprocess the reads, holding one entry per CDR3 protein. Here the sample spans around 530,000 distinct CDR3 sequences, approximately 15% being singletons. This chain connects TRBV27 to TRBJ1-6; D not resolved. Sequenced material: CD8+ T cells from PBMCs. The receptor comes from a human donor in good health (CMV status not recorded). Some clones in this sample may be carry-over from other donors' samples. CDR3 region: CASSRTRTGNSPLHF. In DNA form, the CDR3 reads TGTGCCAGCAGTCGCACACGCACCGGGAATTCACCCCTCCACTTT.